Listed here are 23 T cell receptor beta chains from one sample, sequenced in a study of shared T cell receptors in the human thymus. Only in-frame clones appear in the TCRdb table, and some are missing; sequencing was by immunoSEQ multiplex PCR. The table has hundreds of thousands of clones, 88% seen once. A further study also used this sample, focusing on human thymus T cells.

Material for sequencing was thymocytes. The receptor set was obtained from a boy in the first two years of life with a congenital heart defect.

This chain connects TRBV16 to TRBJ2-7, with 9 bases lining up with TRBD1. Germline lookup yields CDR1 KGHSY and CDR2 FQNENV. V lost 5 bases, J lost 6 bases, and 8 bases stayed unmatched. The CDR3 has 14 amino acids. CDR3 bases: TGTGCCAGCAGCGAAAGGGACAGGGAGGGCGAGCAGTACTTC. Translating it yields CASSERDREGEQYF.

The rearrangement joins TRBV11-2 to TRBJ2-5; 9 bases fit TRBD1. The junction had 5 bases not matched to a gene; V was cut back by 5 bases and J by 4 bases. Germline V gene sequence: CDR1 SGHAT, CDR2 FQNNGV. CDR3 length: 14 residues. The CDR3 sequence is CASSPDRGAETQYF. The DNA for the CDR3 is TGTGCCAGCAGCCCCGACAGGGGGGCAGAGACCCAGTACTTC.

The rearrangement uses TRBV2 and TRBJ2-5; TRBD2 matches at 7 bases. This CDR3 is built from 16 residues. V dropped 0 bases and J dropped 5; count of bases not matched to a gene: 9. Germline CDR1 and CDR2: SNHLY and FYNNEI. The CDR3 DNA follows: TGTGCCAGCAGTGAAGCGACCCGGACTAGTTGGGAGACCCAGTACTTC. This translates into CASSEATRTSWETQYF. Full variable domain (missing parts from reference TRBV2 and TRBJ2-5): EPEVTQTPSHQVTQMGQEVILRCVPISNHLYFYWYRQILGQKVEFLVSFYNNEISEKSEIFDDQFSVERPDGSNFTLKIRSTKLEDSAMYFCASSEATRTSWETQYFGPGTRLLVL.

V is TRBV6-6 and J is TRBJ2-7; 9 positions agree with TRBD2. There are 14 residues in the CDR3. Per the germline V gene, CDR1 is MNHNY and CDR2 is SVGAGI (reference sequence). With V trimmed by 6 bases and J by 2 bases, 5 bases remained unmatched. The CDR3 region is CASRWTSDTYEQYF. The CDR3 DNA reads TGTGCCAGCAGGTGGACTAGCGATACCTACGAGCAGTACTTC.

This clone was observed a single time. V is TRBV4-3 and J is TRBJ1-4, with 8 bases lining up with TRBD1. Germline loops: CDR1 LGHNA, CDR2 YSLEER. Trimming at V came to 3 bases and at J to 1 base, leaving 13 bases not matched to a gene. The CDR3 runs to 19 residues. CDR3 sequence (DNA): TGCGCCAGCAGCCACGCCGGGACAGGTGGGGATGGAACTAATGAAAAACTGTTTTTT. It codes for CASSHAGTGGDGTNEKLFF.

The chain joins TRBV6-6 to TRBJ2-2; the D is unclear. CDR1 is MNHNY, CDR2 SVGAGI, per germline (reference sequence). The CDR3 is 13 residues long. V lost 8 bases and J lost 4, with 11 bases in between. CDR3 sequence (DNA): TGTGCCAGCCGGTACGCTGGCACCGGGGAGCTGTTTTTT. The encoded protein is CASRYAGTGELFF.

In DNA, the CDR3 is TGTGCCAGCACTAAGGACAGGGCTGCCTACAATGAGCAGTTCTTC. Encoded protein: CASTKDRAAYNEQFF. The V call is TRBV6-5, the J call TRBJ2-1, with 8 nucleotides matching TRBD1. CDR1 and CDR2 (germline): MNHEY, SVGAGI. This CDR3 is 15 amino acids long. The V segment lost 7 bases and the J segment 2 bases; nucleotides outside the gene matches: 7.

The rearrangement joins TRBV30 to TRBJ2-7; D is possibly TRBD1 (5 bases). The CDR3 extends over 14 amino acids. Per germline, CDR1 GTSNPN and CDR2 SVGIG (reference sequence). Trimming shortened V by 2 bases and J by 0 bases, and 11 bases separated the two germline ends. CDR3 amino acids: CAWSRAGFSYEQYF. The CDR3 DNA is TGTGCCTGGAGTAGGGCAGGGTTCTCCTACGAGCAGTACTTC.

The CDR3 nucleotides are TGTGCCAGCAGTCCTAAATCCGGGTTTTCCTACGAGCAGTACTTC. It yields the protein CASSPKSGFSYEQYF. The chain employs TRBV6-1 and TRBJ2-7; D not resolved. The CDR3 spans 15 residues. Germline V CDR1 and CDR2: MNHNS, SASEGT. The ends were cut back, 5 bases at V and 1 base at J, with 15 bases in the middle.

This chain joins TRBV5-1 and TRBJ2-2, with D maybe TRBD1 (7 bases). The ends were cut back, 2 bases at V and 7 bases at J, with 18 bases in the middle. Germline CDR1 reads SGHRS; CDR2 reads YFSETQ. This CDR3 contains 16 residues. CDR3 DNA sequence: TGCGCCAGCAGCTTTAACCGGACAGGAGGGGACGGGGAGCTGTTTTTT. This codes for CASSFNRTGGDGELFF.

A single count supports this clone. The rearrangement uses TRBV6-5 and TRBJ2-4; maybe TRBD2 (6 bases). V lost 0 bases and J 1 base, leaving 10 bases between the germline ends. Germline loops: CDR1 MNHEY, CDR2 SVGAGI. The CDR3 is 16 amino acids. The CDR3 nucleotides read TGTGCCAGCAGTTACTCGCCGGGAGTCGCCAAAAACATTCAGTACTTC. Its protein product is CASSYSPGVAKNIQYF.

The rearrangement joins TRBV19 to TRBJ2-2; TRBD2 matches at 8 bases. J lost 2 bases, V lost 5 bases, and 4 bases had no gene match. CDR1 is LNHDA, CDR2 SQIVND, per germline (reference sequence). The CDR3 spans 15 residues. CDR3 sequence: CASSLSGSNTGELFF. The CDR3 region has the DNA TGTGCCAGTAGTCTAAGCGGGAGCAACACCGGGGAGCTGTTTTTT.

CDR3 amino acids: CSVSLAGGPDGGTQYF. The CDR3, as DNA: TGCAGCGTTTCGCTAGCGGGAGGGCCCGACGGGGGGACCCAGTACTTC. The rearrangement links TRBV29-1 to TRBJ2-5, with TRBD2 matching over 12 bases. Per the germline V gene, CDR1 is SQVTM and CDR2 is ANQGSEA. The V gene end was trimmed by 5 bases and the J gene end by 7 bases; junction bases not matched to a gene: 14. CDR3 length: 16 amino acids.

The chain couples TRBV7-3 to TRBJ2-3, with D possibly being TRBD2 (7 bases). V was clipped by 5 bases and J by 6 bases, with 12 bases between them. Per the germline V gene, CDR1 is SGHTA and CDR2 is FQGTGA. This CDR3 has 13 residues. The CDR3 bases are TGTGCCAGCAGCCCGAGGGGGGGGGATACGCAGTATTTT. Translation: CASSPRGGDTQYF.

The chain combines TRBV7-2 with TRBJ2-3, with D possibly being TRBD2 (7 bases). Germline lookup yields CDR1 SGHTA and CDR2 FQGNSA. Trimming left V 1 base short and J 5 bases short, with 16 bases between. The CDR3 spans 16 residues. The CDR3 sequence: CASSLDKGGGEDTQYF. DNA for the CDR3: TGTGCCAGCAGCTTAGATAAGGGAGGGGGGGAAGATACGCAGTATTTT.

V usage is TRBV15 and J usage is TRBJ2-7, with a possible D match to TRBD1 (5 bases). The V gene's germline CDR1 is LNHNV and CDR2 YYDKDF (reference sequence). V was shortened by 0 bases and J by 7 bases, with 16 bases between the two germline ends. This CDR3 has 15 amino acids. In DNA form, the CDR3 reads TGTGCCACCAGCAGAGATGGGGCAGGGCGAGTAGAGCAGTACTTC. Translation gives CATSRDGAGRVEQYF.

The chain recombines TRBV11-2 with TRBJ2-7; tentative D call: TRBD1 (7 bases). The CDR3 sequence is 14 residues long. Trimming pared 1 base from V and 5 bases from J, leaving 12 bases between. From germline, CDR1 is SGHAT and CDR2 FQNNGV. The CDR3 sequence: CASSLVRGDHEQYF. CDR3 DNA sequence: TGTGCCAGCAGCTTAGTCAGGGGGGACCACGAGCAGTACTTC.

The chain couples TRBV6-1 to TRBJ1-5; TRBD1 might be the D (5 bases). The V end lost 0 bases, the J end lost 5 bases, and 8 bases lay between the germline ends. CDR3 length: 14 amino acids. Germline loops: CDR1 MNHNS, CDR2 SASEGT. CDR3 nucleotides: TGTGCCAGCAGTGAAGCAGACAGACATCAGCCCCAGCATTTT. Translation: CASSEADRHQPQHF.

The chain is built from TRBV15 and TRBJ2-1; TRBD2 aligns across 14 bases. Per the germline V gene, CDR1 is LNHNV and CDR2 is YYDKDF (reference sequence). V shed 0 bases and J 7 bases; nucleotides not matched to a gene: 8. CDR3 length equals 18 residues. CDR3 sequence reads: CATSRDPERLAGGNEQFF. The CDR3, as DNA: TGTGCCACCAGCAGAGACCCCGAAAGACTAGCGGGAGGGAATGAGCAGTTCTTC. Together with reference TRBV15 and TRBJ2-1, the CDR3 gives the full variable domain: DAMVIQNPRYQVTQFGKPVTLSCSQTLNHNVMYWYQQKSSQAPKLLFHYYDKDFNNEADTPDNFQSRRPNTSFCFLDIRSPGLGDTAMYLCATSRDPERLAGGNEQFFGPGTRLTVL.

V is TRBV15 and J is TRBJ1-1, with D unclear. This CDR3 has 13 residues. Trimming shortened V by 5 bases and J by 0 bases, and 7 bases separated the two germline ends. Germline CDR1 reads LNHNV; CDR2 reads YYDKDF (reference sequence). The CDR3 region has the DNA TGTGCCACCAGCGAGGGAGTGAACACTGAAGCTTTCTTT. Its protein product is CATSEGVNTEAFF.

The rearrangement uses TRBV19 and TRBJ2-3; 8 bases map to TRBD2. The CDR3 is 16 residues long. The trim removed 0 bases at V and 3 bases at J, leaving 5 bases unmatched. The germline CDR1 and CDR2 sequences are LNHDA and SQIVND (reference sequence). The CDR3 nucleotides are TGTGCCAGTAGTATAGATCTTAGCGGGAATACAGATACGCAGTATTTT. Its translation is CASSIDLSGNTDTQYF.

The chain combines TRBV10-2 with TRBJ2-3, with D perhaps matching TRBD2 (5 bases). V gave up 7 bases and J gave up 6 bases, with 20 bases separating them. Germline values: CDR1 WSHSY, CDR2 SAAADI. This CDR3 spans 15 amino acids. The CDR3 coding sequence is TGCGCCAGCAAGTCCCGGTGTGAGGGATCGGATACGCAGTATTTT. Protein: CASKSRCEGSDTQYF.

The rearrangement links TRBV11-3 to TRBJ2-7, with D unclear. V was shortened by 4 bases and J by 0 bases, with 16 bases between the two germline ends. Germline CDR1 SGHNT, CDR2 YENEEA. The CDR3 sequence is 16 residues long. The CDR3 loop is CASSSALSRSSYEQYF. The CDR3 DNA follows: TGTGCCAGCAGCTCAGCCTTATCACGGAGCTCCTACGAGCAGTACTTC.